This T cell receptor (beta chain) was identified in a study of shared clonotypes between healthy human individuals. The assay ran at deep level. The assay was immunoSEQ multiplex PCR, and TCRdb's table has in-frame clones only and misses some. The repertoire includes nearly 500,000 clones, roughly four fifths of them detected once, and 10% to 15% sits in the top ten. Unmatched junction bases numbered 4, after V lost 4 bases and J lost 1 base. Germline assignment: CDR1 MDHEN and CDR2 SYDVKM. This CDR3 is 15 amino acids long. The donors, all of them Caucasian adults, lived in Nashville, Tennessee. Sequenced: PBMCs. The rearrangement joins TRBV28 to TRBJ1-1; 9 bases line up with TRBD1. The source of this sequence is a woman in her forties in good health. Some clones in this sample may be carry-over from other donors' samples. The CDR3 coding sequence is TGTGCCAGCAGTTCCCCGACAGGGGGGAACACTGAAGCTTTCTTT. This translates into CASSSPTGGNTEAFF.